This paragraph reports one TCR beta chain. Its specificity is not known. The CDR3 sequence is 15 residues long. CDR1 and CDR2 from the germline V gene are MNHEY and SVGAGI. V lost 0 bases, J lost 1 base, and 10 bases lay in between. The repertoire was sequenced with immunoSEQ multiplex PCR; TCRdb's copy has only in-frame clones and lacks some. Here the sample spans 70,000 to 100,000 clones, more than 75% being singletons. This sample was included in a study of T cells in localized non-small cell lung cancer. The study, taken as a whole, reports: Uninvolved nearby lung showed the greatest T cell clonality, exceeding that found in tumor. Adjacent lung held a median roughly 60 of the top 100 tumor clones.

The material was PBMCs, obtained before any cancer treatment. The TCR comes from a woman aged 40 to 75 with stage II squamous cell lung carcinoma. The chain carries TRBV6-5 and TRBJ2-7, with a weak D call TRBD1 (5 bases). The CDR3 DNA sequence: TGTGCCAGCAGTTACTCCGGACACCCGTCCTACGAGCAGTACTTC. Amino acid sequence: CASSYSGHPSYEQYF.